This T cell receptor (beta chain) was observed in a study of T-cell memory formation after mild COVID-19. Overall study: TCR clusters showed largely donor specificity.

This clonotype was detected a few times. This CDR3 is built from 16 residues. Between the trimmed V and J ends, which lost 0 bases and 0 bases, there was a span of 10 bases. Germline CDR1 reads SGHRS; CDR2 reads YFSETQ. In TCRdb, the 5' RACE reads were re-called with MiXCR into one record per CDR3 protein. The table has just over 300,000 distinct CDR3 sequences, just under 20% seen once. The sequence was collected from a man younger than 35 who had mild COVID-19 (a few samples of this study predate the infection). Cell type and time point are not known. The J gene is TRBJ2-1, the V gene TRBV5-1; no reliable D call. The sample comprised PBMCs or a T cell subset sorted from them (not recorded which). CDR3 sequence (DNA): TGCGCCAGCAGCTTGGAAGGACCGAGCTCCTACAATGAGCAGTTCTTC. This codes for CASSLEGPSSYNEQFF.